A selection of T cell receptor beta chains follows, all from one sample in a study of blood T cell repertoires in COVID-19. The data were produced by immunoSEQ multiplex PCR, yet TCRdb's version contains in-frame clones alone and is incomplete. The sample yields roughly 270,000 clones, roughly 80% seen once. Sequenced: PBMCs or T cells enriched from blood (not recorded which). These receptors were collected from a man aged 35-49 years who had been exposed to COVID-19. Both conserved end residues are part of each CDR3. Fields, in order: D gene, J gene, V gene, clone size, CDR3 length, CDR3 DNA, CDR3 protein. The D gene is left open where the match is weak. Size tells how often a clone was seen (once, few, many) or the class of an expanded clone, and some rows leave it out.

d_gene: TRBD2
j_gene: TRBJ2-7
v_gene: TRBV4-1
abundance: once
len: 15
CDR3nt: TGCGCCAGCAGTTGCGATCGACTAGCTTCCTACGAGCAGTACTTC
CDR3aa: CASSCDRLASYEQYF

d_gene: NA
j_gene: TRBJ1-1
v_gene: TRBV19
abundance: NA
len: 13
CDR3nt: TGTGCCAGTAGTATCGCCACGACAGCCCAAGCTTTCTTT
CDR3aa: CASSIATTAQAFF

d_gene: TRBD1
j_gene: TRBJ1-2
v_gene: TRBV2
abundance: NA
len: 15
CDR3nt: TGTGCCAGCAGTACACAAAGCGGGACAGGGGTAGGCTACACCTTC
CDR3aa: CASSTQSGTGVGYTF

d_gene: TRBD2
j_gene: TRBJ2-3
v_gene: TRBV10-2
abundance: NA
len: 15
CDR3nt: TGCGCCAGCAGTGAGCAAGCGGGAGTCCCAGATACGCAGTATTTT
CDR3aa: CASSEQAGVPDTQYF

d_gene: TRBD1
j_gene: TRBJ2-3
v_gene: TRBV23-1
abundance: NA
len: 16
CDR3nt: TGCGCCAGCAGTCTTCGCTACAGGGGCCGCACAGATACGCAGTATTTT
CDR3aa: CASSLRYRGRTDTQYF

d_gene: NA
j_gene: TRBJ1-1
v_gene: TRBV18
abundance: NA
len: 17
CDR3nt: TGTGCCAGCTCACCCCCCATGGGCGGGGGAGGGAACACTGAAGCTTTCTTT
CDR3aa: CASSPPMGGGGNTEAFF

d_gene: TRBD2
j_gene: TRBJ2-1
v_gene: TRBV24-1
abundance: once
len: 16
CDR3nt: TGTGCCACCAGTGATGGCGGACTAGCTGGGGACAATGAGCAGTTCTTC
CDR3aa: CATSDGGLAGDNEQFF

d_gene: NA
j_gene: TRBJ1-1
v_gene: TRBV5-1
abundance: NA
len: 14
CDR3nt: TGCGCCAGCAGCGACCCCCGGGGGGCCCCTGAAGCTTTCTTT
CDR3aa: CASSDPRGAPEAFF

d_gene: NA
j_gene: TRBJ1-2
v_gene: TRBV6-5
abundance: NA
len: 14
CDR3nt: TGTGCCAGCAGTTCTTGGGGGGGAACCTATGGCTACACCTTC
CDR3aa: CASSSWGGTYGYTF

d_gene: TRBD2
j_gene: TRBJ2-7
v_gene: TRBV30
abundance: NA
len: 13
CDR3nt: TGTGCCTGGTCTGGGACTAGCCCCTACGAGCAGTACTTC
CDR3aa: CAWSGTSPYEQYF

d_gene: TRBD2
j_gene: TRBJ2-7
v_gene: TRBV30
abundance: NA
len: 15
CDR3nt: TGTGCCTGGAGTGTAGGGCTAGCGGGAACCTACGAGCAGTACTTC
CDR3aa: CAWSVGLAGTYEQYF

d_gene: NA
j_gene: TRBJ2-7
v_gene: TRBV21-1
abundance: NA
len: 18
CDR3nt: TGTGCCAGCAGCAAAGAAAGTGGAAATTGGACTAGCTCTTACGAGCAGTACTTC
CDR3aa: CASSKESGNWTSSYEQYF

d_gene: TRBD1
j_gene: TRBJ1-5
v_gene: TRBV6-2/TRBV6-3
abundance: once
len: 14
CDR3nt: TGTGCCAGCAGTTACTTAAGGGGGCATCAGCCCCAGCATTTT
CDR3aa: CASSYLRGHQPQHF

d_gene: NA
j_gene: TRBJ1-5
v_gene: TRBV19
abundance: NA
len: 15
CDR3nt: TGTGCCAGTAGGTGGGTACCAGGGGACAATCAGCCCCAGCATTTT
CDR3aa: CASRWVPGDNQPQHF

d_gene: NA
j_gene: TRBJ2-3
v_gene: TRBV19
abundance: NA
len: 16
CDR3nt: TGTGCCAGTAGTATTCCAGGGCAGGGCGGCACAGATACGCAGTATTTT
CDR3aa: CASSIPGQGGTDTQYF

d_gene: TRBD2
j_gene: TRBJ2-1
v_gene: TRBV19
abundance: once
len: 18
CDR3nt: TGTGCCAGTAGTAGGGCTAGCGGGAGGGCTCTCCCCTACAATGAGCAGTTCTTC
CDR3aa: CASSRASGRALPYNEQFF

d_gene: TRBD2
j_gene: TRBJ2-1
v_gene: TRBV3-1/TRBV3-2
abundance: once
len: 19
CDR3nt: TGTGCCAGCAGCCAAGTTGTTTTAGCGGGAGGGCCTCAATACAATGAGCAGTTCTTC
CDR3aa: CASSQVVLAGGPQYNEQFF

d_gene: NA
j_gene: TRBJ2-7
v_gene: TRBV6-5
abundance: NA
len: 14
CDR3nt: TGTGCCAGCAGCCTTCAGGAGGGGGCTGTTGAGCAGTACTTC
CDR3aa: CASSLQEGAVEQYF

d_gene: NA
j_gene: TRBJ1-2
v_gene: TRBV13
abundance: NA
len: 17
CDR3nt: TGTGCCAGCAGCTTTGTACCTACGGGAAGCGACTTGTATGGCTACACCTTC
CDR3aa: CASSFVPTGSDLYGYTF

d_gene: NA
j_gene: TRBJ1-1
v_gene: TRBV5-1
abundance: NA
len: 12
CDR3nt: TGCGCCAGCAGCTTGGAACAGGGCTGGGCTTTCTTT
CDR3aa: CASSLEQGWAFF

d_gene: NA
j_gene: TRBJ1-4
v_gene: TRBV3-1/TRBV3-2
abundance: NA
len: 14
CDR3nt: TGTGCCAGCAGTCCCCGAGGGTCTCAGGAAAAACTGTTTTTT
CDR3aa: CASSPRGSQEKLFF

d_gene: NA
j_gene: TRBJ1-2
v_gene: TRBV5-6
abundance: NA
len: 13
CDR3nt: TGTGCCAGCAGCTTAGAGGGCAGCTATGGCTACACCTTC
CDR3aa: CASSLEGSYGYTF

d_gene: NA
j_gene: TRBJ2-2
v_gene: TRBV3-1/TRBV3-2
abundance: NA
len: 15
CDR3nt: TGTGCCAGCAGCCCTCGAAGCGCAAACACCGGGGAGCTGTTTTTT
CDR3aa: CASSPRSANTGELFF

d_gene: TRBD2
j_gene: TRBJ2-1
v_gene: TRBV6-5
abundance: NA
len: 15
CDR3nt: TGTGCCAGCAGGAAAGGGGCGGGAGGAACCAATGAGCAGTTCTTC
CDR3aa: CASRKGAGGTNEQFF

d_gene: NA
j_gene: TRBJ1-1
v_gene: TRBV30
abundance: NA
len: 13
CDR3nt: TGTGCCTGGATAAGCCAGGCGAACACTGAAGCTTTCTTT
CDR3aa: CAWISQANTEAFF

d_gene: NA
j_gene: TRBJ1-2
v_gene: TRBV18
abundance: few
len: 14
CDR3nt: TGTGCCAGCTCACAAGACACAGTCGGCTATGGCTACACCTTC
CDR3aa: CASSQDTVGYGYTF

d_gene: NA
j_gene: TRBJ2-1
v_gene: TRBV30
abundance: NA
len: 11
CDR3nt: TGTGCCTTCACTAGGGTGAATGAGCAGTTCTTC
CDR3aa: CAFTRVNEQFF

d_gene: NA
j_gene: TRBJ2-7
v_gene: TRBV5-6
abundance: few
len: 13
CDR3nt: TGTGCCAGCAGCTTGATATATGTCGACGAGCAGTACTTC
CDR3aa: CASSLIYVDEQYF

d_gene: TRBD1
j_gene: TRBJ2-5
v_gene: TRBV29-1
abundance: NA
len: 13
CDR3nt: TGCAGCGTTGACAGGGGGCGCAAGGAGACCCAGTACTTC
CDR3aa: CSVDRGRKETQYF

d_gene: TRBD2
j_gene: TRBJ2-7
v_gene: TRBV4-1
abundance: NA
len: 16
CDR3nt: TGCGCCAGCAGCCAAGGTCCGGGACTAGCGGCTTACGAGCAGTACTTC
CDR3aa: CASSQGPGLAAYEQYF

d_gene: NA
j_gene: TRBJ1-2
v_gene: TRBV10-3
abundance: NA
len: 16
CDR3nt: TGTGCCATCAGTGCCCCGCGGGGGGCTACTACCTATGGCTACACCTTC
CDR3aa: CAISAPRGATTYGYTF

d_gene: TRBD2
j_gene: TRBJ2-1
v_gene: TRBV5-1
abundance: NA
len: 16
CDR3nt: TGCGCCAGCAGCTTGGATGGACTAGCGGGAGTTAATGAGCAGTTCTTC
CDR3aa: CASSLDGLAGVNEQFF

d_gene: NA
j_gene: TRBJ2-7
v_gene: TRBV3-1/TRBV3-2
abundance: NA
len: 15
CDR3nt: TGTGCCAGCAGCCAACCTGGATCGGGTACCTACGAGCAGTACTTC
CDR3aa: CASSQPGSGTYEQYF

d_gene: TRBD2
j_gene: TRBJ2-1
v_gene: TRBV10-3
abundance: NA
len: 15
CDR3nt: TGTGCCGTTTCTTCTAGCGGGAGGGTCTACAATGAGCAGTTCTTC
CDR3aa: CAVSSSGRVYNEQFF

d_gene: TRBD1
j_gene: TRBJ2-3
v_gene: TRBV6-5
abundance: NA
len: 15
CDR3nt: TGTGCCAGCAGGCACGGGACAGTAGTCACAGATACGCAGTATTTT
CDR3aa: CASRHGTVVTDTQYF

d_gene: TRBD2
j_gene: TRBJ2-2
v_gene: TRBV9
abundance: NA
len: 15
CDR3nt: TGTGCCAGCAGCCCGCGGGAGGATCGGACCGGGGAGCTGTTTTTT
CDR3aa: CASSPREDRTGELFF

d_gene: NA
j_gene: TRBJ1-1
v_gene: TRBV12-3/TRBV12-4
abundance: NA
len: 11
CDR3nt: TGTGCCACCTCAAGAGGGTCCGGTGCTTTCTTT
CDR3aa: CATSRGSGAFF

d_gene: TRBD2
j_gene: TRBJ2-3
v_gene: TRBV2
abundance: NA
len: 13
CDR3nt: TGTGCCAGCAGCCTCGGGAGGAAAGATACGCAGTATTTT
CDR3aa: CASSLGRKDTQYF

d_gene: TRBD1
j_gene: TRBJ2-2
v_gene: TRBV5-1
abundance: NA
len: 17
CDR3nt: TGCGCCAGCAGCTTGCCCGGGACAGGGTTAGTGACCGGGGAGCTGTTTTTT
CDR3aa: CASSLPGTGLVTGELFF

d_gene: TRBD1
j_gene: TRBJ1-5
v_gene: TRBV30
abundance: once
len: 13
CDR3nt: TGTGCCTGGATTTTTTGGGCACAGGGGGCCCAGCATTTT
CDR3aa: CAWIFWAQGAQHF

d_gene: TRBD1
j_gene: TRBJ1-2
v_gene: TRBV9
abundance: NA
len: 14
CDR3nt: TGTGCCAGCAGCGCGACAGGGGGCCTGGAGGGCTACACCTTC
CDR3aa: CASSATGGLEGYTF

d_gene: TRBD1
j_gene: TRBJ1-1
v_gene: TRBV5-4
abundance: NA
len: 14
CDR3nt: TGTGCCAGCAGCTTGGTAGGGACAGGACACGAAGCTTTCTTT
CDR3aa: CASSLVGTGHEAFF

d_gene: TRBD2
j_gene: TRBJ2-3
v_gene: TRBV5-1
abundance: NA
len: 16
CDR3nt: TGCGCCAGCAGCTTGGTGGTAGCGGGAGGACTGGATACGCAGTATTTT
CDR3aa: CASSLVVAGGLDTQYF

d_gene: TRBD2
j_gene: TRBJ2-7
v_gene: TRBV27
abundance: NA
len: 15
CDR3nt: TGTGCCAGCTCGAAGTCCGGGACTAGCAGCAACGAGCAGTACTTC
CDR3aa: CASSKSGTSSNEQYF

d_gene: NA
j_gene: TRBJ2-1
v_gene: TRBV7-2
abundance: NA
len: 17
CDR3nt: TGTGCCAGCATAGGCTCCACAGGGCCAACCTCCTACAATGAGCAGTTCTTC
CDR3aa: CASIGSTGPTSYNEQFF

d_gene: TRBD2
j_gene: TRBJ2-2
v_gene: TRBV20-1
abundance: NA
len: 14
CDR3nt: TGCAGTGCTAGTCAAGCGGGAATCACCGGGGAGCTGTTTTTT
CDR3aa: CSASQAGITGELFF

d_gene: TRBD1
j_gene: TRBJ1-4
v_gene: TRBV18
abundance: NA
len: 16
CDR3nt: TGTGCCAGCCGGCAAAATTCAGGGGGGCCAAATGAAAAACTGTTTTTT
CDR3aa: CASRQNSGGPNEKLFF

d_gene: TRBD2
j_gene: TRBJ2-1
v_gene: TRBV11-2
abundance: NA
len: 14
CDR3nt: TGTGCCAGCAGTCCTGGACCTAATAGCGGGAGCGAGTTCTTC
CDR3aa: CASSPGPNSGSEFF

d_gene: NA
j_gene: TRBJ2-1
v_gene: TRBV6-5
abundance: NA
len: 14
CDR3nt: TGTGCCAGCAGCTTGACAGGTTCCTACAATGAGCAGTTCTTC
CDR3aa: CASSLTGSYNEQFF

d_gene: NA
j_gene: TRBJ1-5
v_gene: TRBV19
abundance: NA
len: 13
CDR3nt: TGTGCCAGTCTTGGACAGAGCAATCAGCCCCAGCATTTT
CDR3aa: CASLGQSNQPQHF

d_gene: TRBD1
j_gene: TRBJ2-1
v_gene: TRBV3-1/TRBV3-2
abundance: NA
len: 15
CDR3nt: TGTGCCAGCAGCCGAGGGACAGGGGCCCCGAATGAGCAGTTCTTC
CDR3aa: CASSRGTGAPNEQFF